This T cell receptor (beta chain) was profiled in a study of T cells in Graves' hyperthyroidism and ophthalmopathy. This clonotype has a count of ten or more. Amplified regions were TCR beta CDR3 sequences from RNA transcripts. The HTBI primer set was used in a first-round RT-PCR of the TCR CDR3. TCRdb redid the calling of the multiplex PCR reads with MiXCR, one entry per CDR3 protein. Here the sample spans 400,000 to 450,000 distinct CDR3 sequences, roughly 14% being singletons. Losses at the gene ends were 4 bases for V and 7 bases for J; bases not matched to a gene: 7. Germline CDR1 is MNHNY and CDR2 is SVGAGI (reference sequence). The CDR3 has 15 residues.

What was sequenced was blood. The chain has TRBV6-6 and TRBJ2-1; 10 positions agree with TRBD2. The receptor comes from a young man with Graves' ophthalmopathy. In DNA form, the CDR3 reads TGTGCCAGCAGTTCCCTAGCGGGAGTACGTAATGAGCAGTTCTTC. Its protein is CASSSLAGVRNEQFF.